Following are 27 T cell receptor beta chains from one sample sequenced in a study of response to subunit inactivated influenza vaccine. TCRdb used MiXCR to reprocess the RT-PCR reads, holding one entry per CDR3 protein. Among over 800,000 distinct CDR3 sequences listed, 21% were seen once. The starting material was PBMCs from blood, obtained roughly 5 days after vaccination. These receptors all stem from a man in his forties or fifties who received an inactivated influenza vaccine.

Only a few counts were recorded for this clonotype. One end of the junction fails to match germline, which may point to a read error. The chain carries TRBV28 and TRBJ2-7; TRBD1 matches at 9 bases. The CDR3 extends over 11 amino acids. The germline V gene encodes CDR1 MDHEN and CDR2 SYDVKM. CDR3 sequence: CGVDRGYEQYF. The CDR3, as DNA: TGCGGCGTGGACAGGGGCTACGAGCAGTACTTC.

This clonotype was detected only a few times. The DNA is omitted, as the CDR3 cannot be located on it reliably, and the CDR3 follows TCRdb's listing. The chain uses TRBV18 and TRBJ2-2. Including both end residues, the CDR3 is 15 amino acids long. CDR1 and CDR2 from the germline V gene are KGHSH and LQKENI. The CDR3 reads CASSPLWEFTGELFF.

This clonotype appeared a few times. CDR3 amino acids: CASSLGQGEKELFF. The CDR3 DNA reads as TGCGCCAGCAGCTTGGGACAGGGTGAGAAGGAGCTGTTTTTT. The rearrangement uses TRBV5-1 and TRBJ2-2, with 7 bases fitting TRBD1. CDR3 length: 14 residues. Germline assignment: CDR1 SGHRS and CDR2 YFSETQ. The V and J ends lost 0 bases and 10 bases, in that order; junction bases with no gene match: 6.

J is TRBJ1-2 and V is TRBV29-1; tentative D call: TRBD1 (5 bases). Germline assignment: CDR1 SQVTM and CDR2 ANQGSEA. Trimming left V 6 bases short and J 4 bases short, with 12 bases between. The CDR3 contains 12 residues. The CDR3 nucleotides read TGCAGCGTCTCGCTGGGGGGCTATGGCTACACCTTC. Its translation is CSVSLGGYGYTF.

In its sample, this clonotype was seen a few times. The CDR3 sequence: CSASWASGASSYEQYF. The DNA for the CDR3 is TGCAGTGCTAGTTGGGCTAGCGGGGCCAGCTCCTACGAGCAGTACTTC. J is TRBJ2-7 and V is TRBV20-1; 9 nucleotides agree with TRBD2. Germline trimming cut 3 bases from V and 0 bases from J; bases unmatched to any gene: 9. This CDR3 contains 16 residues. In germline, CDR1 is DFQATT, CDR2 SNEGSKA (reference sequence).

V usage is TRBV28 and J usage is TRBJ1-1; perhaps TRBD1 as D (5 bases). CDR1 is MDHEN and CDR2 is SYDVKM in the germline V gene. Trimming removed 5 bases from V and 3 bases from J, with 16 bases in between. The CDR3 is 15 residues long. DNA for the CDR3: TGTGCCAGCAGTCAAGACAGCAGCTGGTACACTGAAGCTTTCTTT. Its translation: CASSQDSSWYTEAFF.

The J gene is TRBJ2-7, the V gene TRBV20-1; the match to TRBD2 covers 10 bases. Germline V lookup: CDR1 DFQATT, CDR2 SNEGSKA (reference sequence). The J segment lost 4 bases and the V segment lost 6 bases, leaving 15 bases of the junction unmatched. The CDR3 is made up of 16 amino acids. DNA for the CDR3: TGCAGTGCAATAAAGGTGTCTAGCGGGAGCGTGTACGAGCAGTACTTC. Residues: CSAIKVSSGSVYEQYF.

In its sample, this clonotype was seen a few times. V usage is TRBV25-1 and J usage is TRBJ1-1, with D possibly being TRBD1 (5 bases). Per germline, CDR1 MGHDK and CDR2 SYGVNS. The V and J ends lost 7 bases and 0 bases respectively, with 15 bases between them. The CDR3 consists of 15 residues. The CDR3 nucleotides are TGTGCCAGCACGCGGGGGGTCGGGATGAACACTGAAGCTTTCTTT. As protein: CASTRGVGMNTEAFF.

V is TRBV10-3 and J is TRBJ2-7, with D hard to call. CDR3 length: 14 residues. The ends were cut back, 3 bases at V and 3 bases at J, with 12 bases in the middle. CDR1 and CDR2 from the germline V gene are ENHRY and SYGVKD. The CDR3 region has the DNA TGTGCCATCAGTGATGGCCGGAGAAACTACGAGCAGTACTTC. Its translation: CAISDGRRNYEQYF.

J is TRBJ2-5 and V is TRBV12-3 or TRBV12-4; D uncertain. The CDR3 spans 14 residues. Trimming cost V 3 bases and J 1 base, with 9 bases left between them. The DNA of the CDR3 is TGTGCCAGCAGTTTCACGGTCTTCCAAGAGACCCAGTACTTC. This codes for CASSFTVFQETQYF.

The rearrangement uses TRBV18 and TRBJ1-4; TRBD1 might be the D (5 bases). The CDR3 consists of 12 residues. Trimming pared 4 bases from V and 6 bases from J, leaving 6 bases between. CDR1 is KGHSH, CDR2 LQKENI, per germline. DNA for the CDR3: TGTGCCAGCTCACGGGACGATGAAAAACTGTTTTTT. Its translation: CASSRDDEKLFF.

V gene TRBV6-5 combines with J gene TRBJ2-7; TRBD1 aligns across 7 bases. Germline CDR1 MNHEY, CDR2 SVGAGI. The CDR3 covers 14 residues. Trimming at V came to 4 bases and at J to 2 bases, leaving 5 bases not matched to a gene. CDR3 protein: CASSLSGQTYEQYF. The CDR3 nucleotides read TGTGCCAGCAGTTTATCGGGACAGACCTACGAGCAGTACTTC.

A few counts support this clonotype. The rearrangement joins TRBV14 to TRBJ2-7; D is uncertain. This CDR3 is built from 13 residues. Germline V gene lookup returns CDR1 SGHDN and CDR2 FVKESK. V lost 1 base and J 6 bases, leaving 10 bases between the germline ends. The CDR3 loop reads CASSQVGGIEQYF. In nucleotides, the CDR3 is TGTGCCAGCAGCCAAGTTGGTGGAATCGAGCAGTACTTC.

A few counts support this clonotype. This chain links TRBV29-1 with TRBJ2-4, with 8 bases that match TRBD2. Per the germline V gene, CDR1 is SQVTM and CDR2 is ANQGSEA. This CDR3 spans 13 amino acids. The ends lost 4 bases at V and 1 base at J; junction bases unmatched: 0. CDR3 sequence: CSVGGRAKNIQYF. The CDR3 bases are TGCAGCGTTGGCGGGAGGGCCAAAAACATTCAGTACTTC.

This sequence joins TRBV4-2 and TRBJ2-3, with 8 bases matching TRBD2. The CDR3 is 16 residues long. Germline V gene lookup returns CDR1 LGHNA and CDR2 YNFKEQ. V lost 1 base and J lost 4; bases outside the gene matches: 7. CDR3 sequence (DNA): TGTGCCAGCAGCCAAGCAGCGGGGGTACGAGCAGATACGCAGTATTTT. This sequence encodes CASSQAAGVRADTQYF.

This clonotype was seen ten or more times. The chain has TRBV7-9 and TRBJ2-3; no definite D call. V lost 6 bases, J lost 4 bases, and 8 bases lay in between. Germline V gives CDR1 SEHNR, CDR2 FQNEAQ (reference sequence). CDR3 size: 12 residues. The CDR3 here is CASSLWADTQYF. In DNA, the CDR3 is TGTGCCAGCAGTTTATGGGCAGATACGCAGTATTTT.

The chain employs TRBV10-3 and TRBJ2-3; the D is unclear. The CDR3 spans 14 residues. Germline V lookup: CDR1 ENHRY, CDR2 SYGVKD. V lost 8 bases and J lost 1, with 13 bases in between. CDR3 in amino acids: CAISSLVRTDTQYF. As DNA, the CDR3 is TGTGCCATCTCATCCCTCGTTCGCACAGATACGCAGTATTTT.

The genes are TRBV6-1 and TRBJ2-2, with D perhaps TRBD1 or TRBD2 (5 bases each). The V end was cut by 6 bases, the J end by 6 bases, with 17 bases between. CDR1 and CDR2 (germline): MNHNS, SASEGT. CDR3 length equals 15 residues. The chain's CDR3 is CASSRDPIFPGELFF. In DNA, the CDR3 is TGTGCCAGCAGCCGGGACCCCATCTTTCCCGGGGAGCTGTTTTTT.

This clonotype has only a few counts. The chain's CDR3 is CSASRGPLNTGELFF. DNA for the CDR3: TGCAGTGCTAGTCGGGGGCCACTCAACACCGGGGAGCTGTTTTTT. The rearrangement joins TRBV20-1 to TRBJ2-2, with D perhaps matching TRBD1 or TRBD2 (6 bases each). CDR3 size: 15 residues. Germline V CDR1 and CDR2: DFQATT, SNEGSKA (reference sequence). V lost 3 bases and J 2 bases, leaving 13 bases between the germline ends.

The V call is TRBV7-9, the J call TRBJ2-3; maybe TRBD2 (5 bases). Trimming shortened V by 3 bases and J by 2 bases, and 12 bases separated the two germline ends. The CDR3 sequence is 15 residues long. CDR1 is SEHNR and CDR2 is FQNEAQ in the germline V gene (reference sequence). The CDR3 sequence: CASSFSGFFTDTQYF. Written as DNA, the CDR3 is TGTGCCAGCAGCTTCAGCGGATTTTTCACAGATACGCAGTATTTT.

The V call is TRBV7-2, the J call TRBJ2-1; D is undetermined. The germline CDR1 and CDR2 sequences are SGHTA and FQGNSA. CDR3 length: 14 amino acids. V lost 1 base, J lost 7 bases, and 11 bases lay in between. CDR3 DNA: TGTGCCAGCAGCTTAGAGAACCAAATAAATGAGCAGTTCTTC. As protein: CASSLENQINEQFF.

V gene TRBV28 combines with J gene TRBJ2-2; unclear D gene. This CDR3 has 17 residues. V lost 5 bases, J lost 0 bases, and 16 bases lay in between. Germline V gene lookup returns CDR1 MDHEN and CDR2 SYDVKM. CDR3 coding DNA: TGTGCCAGCAGTCCCTCACACTCTTCCGCGAACACCGGGGAGCTGTTTTTT. Its protein is CASSPSHSSANTGELFF.

This chain connects TRBV20-1 to TRBJ1-5, with 9 bases aligning to TRBD1. The germline V gene encodes CDR1 DFQATT and CDR2 SNEGSKA (reference sequence). The CDR3 has 16 amino acids. Trimming removed 6 bases from V and 4 bases from J; junction bases left unmatched: 13. The CDR3 protein is CSASSGQGAWNQPQHF. In DNA, the CDR3 is TGCAGTGCGTCATCGGGACAGGGTGCATGGAATCAGCCCCAGCATTTT.

This chain uses TRBV27 with TRBJ2-7; a weak D match, TRBD1 (6 bases). Germline assignment: CDR1 MNHEY and CDR2 SMNVEV (reference sequence). The V end was cut by 5 bases, the J end by 5 bases, with 19 bases between. The CDR3 runs to 15 residues. CDR3 loop: CASSRRLQGFDEQYF. The CDR3, as DNA: TGTGCCAGCAGTCGGCGGTTGCAGGGGTTCGACGAGCAGTACTTC.

In this sample, this clonotype turned up a few times. The chain combines TRBV5-1 with TRBJ2-3; perhaps D is TRBD1 or TRBD2 (6 bases each). Trimming took off 1 base at V and 4 bases at J, with 16 bases between the two ends. The CDR3 length is 16 residues. Germline CDR1 SGHRS, CDR2 YFSETQ. In nucleotides, the CDR3 is TGCGCCAGCAGCTTGTCATTCCAGGGGACTTCAGATACGCAGTATTTT. It encodes CASSLSFQGTSDTQYF.

This clonotype was seen a handful of times. DNA for the CDR3: TGTGCCAGCTCACCCCCGGGGGACAATGAGCAGTTCTTC. Its protein product is CASSPPGDNEQFF. The genes are TRBV18 and TRBJ2-1; the D gene is possibly TRBD2 (6 bases). V was shortened by 3 bases and J by 5 bases, with 8 bases between the two germline ends. Germline V gene lookup returns CDR1 KGHSH and CDR2 LQKENI. The CDR3 is 13 amino acids.

The chain is built from TRBV7-9 and TRBJ2-3; D might be TRBD1 (5 bases). The germline V gene has CDR1 SEHNR and CDR2 FQNEAQ (reference sequence). The CDR3 length is 14 residues. V was pared by 3 bases and J by 5 bases, with 12 bases between. CDR3 DNA sequence: TGTGCCAGCAGCTTTGATTGGGGCAGAGATACGCAGTATTTT. Translated: CASSFDWGRDTQYF.